This T cell receptor (beta chain) stems from a study of T-cell memory formation after mild COVID-19. This clonotype appeared a few times. Via MiXCR, TCRdb re-called the 5' RACE reads, giving one row per CDR3 protein. The repertoire holds 40,000 or so distinct CDR3 sequences, with less than 8% as singletons. The CDR3 is 14 residues long. V dropped 4 bases and J dropped 1 base, with 13 bases sitting between them. Per the germline V gene, CDR1 is DFQATT and CDR2 is SNEGSKA (reference sequence). The chain joins TRBV20-1 to TRBJ1-1; a possible D gene is TRBD1 (6 bases). The sequence derives from an adult who had mild COVID-19 (a few samples of this study predate the infection). Cell type and time point are not known. The sequencing sample was made of PBMCs or a T cell subset sorted from them (not recorded which). DNA of the CDR3: TGCAGTGCTAAGGGGGGGAAATCGAACACTGAAGCTTTCTTT. This codes for CSAKGGKSNTEAFF.